Below are 10 T cell receptor beta chains sequenced from a single sample in a study of cytomegalovirus exposure and HLA in healthy donors. The study ran its PCR with 60 Vbeta and 13 Jbeta primers. TCRdb's copy holds only in-frame clones and misses some; the assay was immunoSEQ multiplex PCR. The table records around 150,000 clones, over 75% of them present only once. The sequencing input was PBMCs. The receptors here all came from a man aged 25 to 45 in good health.

The chain carries TRBV5-1 and TRBJ2-5; D gene unclear. This CDR3 is built from 13 residues. Germline CDR1 and CDR2: SGHRS and YFSETQ. Between the trimmed V and J ends, which lost 4 bases and 2 bases, there was a span of 9 bases. The CDR3 DNA reads as TGCGCCAGCAGCGGCCACGCACAAGAGACCCAGTACTTC. It translates to CASSGHAQETQYF.

The chain employs TRBV5-1 and TRBJ2-7; 7 positions agree with TRBD2. With 3 bases clipped from V and 7 bases from J, the junction kept 10 bases outside the gene matches. The CDR3 runs 14 residues. CDR1 and CDR2 (germline): SGHRS, YFSETQ. CDR3 DNA sequence: TGCGCCAGCAGCTCACGGGGGGACCGCTTGGAGCAGTACTTC. Its translation is CASSSRGDRLEQYF. Full variable domain (missing parts from reference TRBV5-1 and TRBJ2-7): KAGVTQTPRYLIKTRGQQVTLSCSPISGHRSVSWYQQTPGQGLQFLFEYFSETQRNKGNFPGRFSGRQFSNSRSEMNVSTLELGDSALYLCASSSRGDRLEQYFGPGTRLTVT.

The CDR3: CASSPTGVGQETQYF. CDR3 sequence (DNA): TGTGCCAGCTCACCAACAGGAGTAGGGCAAGAGACCCAGTACTTC. The chain employs TRBV18 and TRBJ2-5, with D possibly TRBD1 on 5 matching bases. The V and J ends lost 2 bases and 2 bases respectively, with 12 bases between them. The CDR3 contains 15 residues. Germline V gene sequence: CDR1 KGHSH, CDR2 LQKENI.

This clone was found a few times. The chain recombines TRBV27 with TRBJ2-7; TRBD1 aligns across 8 bases. The CDR3 totals 15 residues. Germline CDR1 is MNHEY and CDR2 is SMNVEV (reference sequence). The junction had 5 bases not matched to a gene; V was cut back by 4 bases and J by 0 bases. This CDR3 is CASSSRQGYSYEQYF. DNA of the CDR3: TGTGCCAGCAGTTCTCGACAGGGGTACTCCTACGAGCAGTACTTC.

V and J are TRBV28 and TRBJ1-1; D perhaps matches TRBD1 (5 bases). The germline V gene has CDR1 MDHEN and CDR2 SYDVKM. The CDR3 consists of 15 residues. The ends were cut back, 6 bases at V and 1 base at J, with 15 bases in the middle. As DNA, the CDR3 is TGTGCCAGCAGCCCTCGACAGTTAAGGAACACTGAAGCTTTCTTT. Protein sequence: CASSPRQLRNTEAFF.

J is TRBJ1-1 and V is TRBV4-1; 8 nucleotides align to TRBD1. CDR1 is MGHRA and CDR2 is YSYEKL in the germline V gene. V lost 0 bases, J lost 5 bases, and 11 bases stayed unmatched. The CDR3 sequence is 17 residues long. The DNA of the CDR3 is TGCGCCAGCAGCCAAGATCAGGCAGGGGGCCGCCGGACTGAAGCTTTCTTT. As protein: CASSQDQAGGRRTEAFF.

The chain carries TRBV25-1 and TRBJ2-7; no clear D gene. This CDR3 spans 15 amino acids. Trimming left V 3 bases short and J 3 bases short, with 15 bases between. Germline V lookup: CDR1 MGHDK, CDR2 SYGVNS. CDR3 in DNA: TGTGCCAGCAGTGATACGATAACTCCTATCTACGAGCAGTACTTC. It codes for CASSDTITPIYEQYF.

The J gene is TRBJ1-2, the V gene TRBV7-3, with D uncertain. The germline CDR1 and CDR2 sequences are SGHTA and FQGTGA. The CDR3 totals 13 residues. Trimming removed 1 base from V and 14 bases from J, with 17 bases in between. The DNA for the CDR3 is TGTGCCAGCAGCTTAATGGAGGGTCGGCCGTCGACCTTC. Translating gives CASSLMEGRPSTF.

A few counts support this clone. The V gene is TRBV25-1, the J gene TRBJ1-2, with TRBD1 as a possible D gene (6 bases). The germline V and J ends were trimmed by 2 bases and 5 bases, with 9 bases remaining between them. Germline assignment: CDR1 MGHDK and CDR2 SYGVNS. The CDR3 contains 13 residues. This CDR3 is CASSEGDTYGYTF. The CDR3 DNA reads TGTGCCAGCAGTGAAGGGGACACGTATGGCTACACCTTC.

The chain recombines TRBV5-4 with TRBJ1-6; tentatively, D is TRBD1 (6 bases). Germline-derived CDR1 and CDR2 are SGHNT and YYREEE (reference sequence). V was shortened by 3 bases and J by 3 bases, with 16 bases between the two germline ends. This CDR3 has 17 residues. CDR3 loop: CASSYRTGGGYNSPLHF. Written as DNA, the CDR3 is TGTGCCAGCAGCTATCGGACTGGGGGCGGCTATAATTCACCCCTCCACTTT.